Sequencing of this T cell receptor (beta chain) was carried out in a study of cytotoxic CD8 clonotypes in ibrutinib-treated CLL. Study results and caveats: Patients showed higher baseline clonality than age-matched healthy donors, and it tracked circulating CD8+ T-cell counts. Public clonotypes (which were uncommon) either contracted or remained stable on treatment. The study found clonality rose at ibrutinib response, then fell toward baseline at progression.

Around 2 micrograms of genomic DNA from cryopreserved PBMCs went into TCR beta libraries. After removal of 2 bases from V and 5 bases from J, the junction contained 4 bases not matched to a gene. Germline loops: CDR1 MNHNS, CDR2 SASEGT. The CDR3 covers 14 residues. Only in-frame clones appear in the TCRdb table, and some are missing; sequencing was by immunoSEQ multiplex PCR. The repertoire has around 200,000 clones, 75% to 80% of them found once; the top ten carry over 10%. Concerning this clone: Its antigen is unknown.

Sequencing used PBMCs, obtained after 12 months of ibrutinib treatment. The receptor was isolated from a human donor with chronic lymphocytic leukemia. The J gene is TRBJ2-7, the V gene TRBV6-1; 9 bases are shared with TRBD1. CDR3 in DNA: TGTGCCAGCAGTGAACCGCGGACAGGGGACGAGCAGTACTTC. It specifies CASSEPRTGDEQYF.